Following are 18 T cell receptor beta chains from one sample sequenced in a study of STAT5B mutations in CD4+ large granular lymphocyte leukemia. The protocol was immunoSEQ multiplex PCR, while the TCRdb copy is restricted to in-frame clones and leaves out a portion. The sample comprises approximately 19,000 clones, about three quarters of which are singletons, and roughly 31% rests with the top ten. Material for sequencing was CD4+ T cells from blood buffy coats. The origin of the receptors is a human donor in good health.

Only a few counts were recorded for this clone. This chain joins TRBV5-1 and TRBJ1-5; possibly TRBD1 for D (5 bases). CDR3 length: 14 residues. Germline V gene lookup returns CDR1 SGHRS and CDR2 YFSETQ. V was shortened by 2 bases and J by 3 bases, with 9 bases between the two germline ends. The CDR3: CASSFTGPNQPQHF. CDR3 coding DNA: TGCGCCAGCAGCTTTACAGGACCCAATCAGCCCCAGCATTTT.

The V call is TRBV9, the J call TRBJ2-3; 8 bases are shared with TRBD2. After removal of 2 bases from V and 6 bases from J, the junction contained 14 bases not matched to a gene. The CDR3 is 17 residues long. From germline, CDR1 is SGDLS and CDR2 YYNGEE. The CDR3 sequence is CASSVKGAGGAGDTQYF. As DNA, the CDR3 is TGTGCCAGCAGCGTTAAAGGGGCGGGAGGCGCGGGGGATACGCAGTATTTT.

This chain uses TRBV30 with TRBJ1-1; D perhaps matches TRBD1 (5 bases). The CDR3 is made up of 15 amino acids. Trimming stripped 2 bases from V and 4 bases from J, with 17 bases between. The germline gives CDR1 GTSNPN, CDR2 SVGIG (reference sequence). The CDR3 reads CAWSQMGRRGTEAFF. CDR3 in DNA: TGTGCCTGGAGTCAGATGGGACGGAGGGGCACTGAAGCTTTCTTT.

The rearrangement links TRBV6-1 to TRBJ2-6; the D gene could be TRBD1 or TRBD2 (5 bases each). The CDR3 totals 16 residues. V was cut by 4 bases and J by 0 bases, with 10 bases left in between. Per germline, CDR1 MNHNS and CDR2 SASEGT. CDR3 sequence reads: CASSAGDRSGANVLTF. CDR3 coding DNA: TGTGCCAGCAGTGCTGGGGACCGCTCTGGGGCCAACGTCCTGACTTTC.

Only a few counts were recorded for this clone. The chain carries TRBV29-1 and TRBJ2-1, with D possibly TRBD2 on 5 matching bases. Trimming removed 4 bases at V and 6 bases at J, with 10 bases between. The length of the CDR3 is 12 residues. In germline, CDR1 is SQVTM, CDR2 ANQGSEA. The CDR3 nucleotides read TGCAGCGTTGTGAAGGGAGTCAATGAGCAGTTCTTC. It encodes CSVVKGVNEQFF.

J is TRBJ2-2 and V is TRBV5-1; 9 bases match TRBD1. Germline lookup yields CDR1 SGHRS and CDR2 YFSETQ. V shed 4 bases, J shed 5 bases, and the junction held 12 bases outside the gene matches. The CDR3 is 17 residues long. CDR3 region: CASSIQPGQGTTGELFF. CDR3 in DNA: TGCGCCAGCAGCATACAGCCGGGACAGGGTACGACCGGGGAGCTGTTTTTT.

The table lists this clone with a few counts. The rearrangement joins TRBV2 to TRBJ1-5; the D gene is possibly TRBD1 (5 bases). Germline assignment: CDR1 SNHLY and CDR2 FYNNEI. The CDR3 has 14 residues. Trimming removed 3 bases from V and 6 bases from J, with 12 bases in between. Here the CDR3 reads CASSDYSGVQPQHF. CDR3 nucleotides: TGTGCCAGCAGTGATTATTCGGGGGTTCAGCCCCAGCATTTT.

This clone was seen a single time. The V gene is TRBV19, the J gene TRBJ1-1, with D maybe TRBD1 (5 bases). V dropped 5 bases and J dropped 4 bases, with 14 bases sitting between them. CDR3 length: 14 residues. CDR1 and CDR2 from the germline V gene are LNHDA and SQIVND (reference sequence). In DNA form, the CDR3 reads TGTGCCAGTAGTGGGGGGGGATTCGGCACTGAAGCTTTCTTT. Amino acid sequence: CASSGGGFGTEAFF.

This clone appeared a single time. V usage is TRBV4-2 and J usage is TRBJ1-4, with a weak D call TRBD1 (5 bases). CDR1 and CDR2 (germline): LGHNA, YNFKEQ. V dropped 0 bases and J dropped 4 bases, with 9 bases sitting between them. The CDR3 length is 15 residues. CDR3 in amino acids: CASSQDRQGNEKLFF. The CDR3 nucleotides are TGTGCCAGCAGCCAAGATAGGCAGGGTAATGAAAAACTGTTTTTT.

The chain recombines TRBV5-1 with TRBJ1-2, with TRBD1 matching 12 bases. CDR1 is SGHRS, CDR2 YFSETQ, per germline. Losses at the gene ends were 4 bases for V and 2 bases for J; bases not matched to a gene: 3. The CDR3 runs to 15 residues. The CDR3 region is CASSGGTGGNYGYTF. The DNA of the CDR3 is TGCGCCAGCAGCGGCGGGACAGGGGGCAACTATGGCTACACCTTC.

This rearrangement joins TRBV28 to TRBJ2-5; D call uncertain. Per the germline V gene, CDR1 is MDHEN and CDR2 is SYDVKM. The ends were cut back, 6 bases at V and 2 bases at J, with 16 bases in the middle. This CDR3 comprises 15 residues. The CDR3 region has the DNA TGTGCCAGCAGCGTGTTAGGACGTGGACAAGAGACCCAGTACTTC. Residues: CASSVLGRGQETQYF.

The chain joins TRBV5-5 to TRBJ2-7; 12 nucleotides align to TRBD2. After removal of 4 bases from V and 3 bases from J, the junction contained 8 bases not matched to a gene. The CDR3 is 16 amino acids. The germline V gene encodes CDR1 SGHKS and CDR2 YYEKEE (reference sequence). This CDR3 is CASSVRRTSGIYEQYF. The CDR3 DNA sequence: TGTGCCAGCAGCGTCCGGCGGACTAGCGGGATCTACGAGCAGTACTTC.

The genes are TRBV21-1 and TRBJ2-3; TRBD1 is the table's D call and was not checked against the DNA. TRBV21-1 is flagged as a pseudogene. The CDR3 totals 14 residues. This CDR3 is CASSQGASTDTQYF. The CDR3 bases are TGTGCCAGCTCTCAGGGGGCTAGCACAGATACGCAGTATTTT.

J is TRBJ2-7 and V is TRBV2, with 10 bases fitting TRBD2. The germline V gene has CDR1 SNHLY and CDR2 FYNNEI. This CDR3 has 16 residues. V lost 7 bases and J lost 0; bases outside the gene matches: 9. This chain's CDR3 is CASKVTSGTGSYEQYF. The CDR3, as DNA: TGTGCCAGCAAGGTAACTAGCGGGACCGGCTCCTACGAGCAGTACTTC.

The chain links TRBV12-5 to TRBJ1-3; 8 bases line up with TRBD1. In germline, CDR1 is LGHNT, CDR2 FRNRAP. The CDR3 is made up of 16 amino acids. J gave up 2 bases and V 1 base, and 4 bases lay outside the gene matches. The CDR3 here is CASGLGRGQAGNTIYF. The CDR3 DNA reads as TGTGCTAGTGGTTTGGGCAGGGGGCAAGCTGGAAACACCATATATTTT.

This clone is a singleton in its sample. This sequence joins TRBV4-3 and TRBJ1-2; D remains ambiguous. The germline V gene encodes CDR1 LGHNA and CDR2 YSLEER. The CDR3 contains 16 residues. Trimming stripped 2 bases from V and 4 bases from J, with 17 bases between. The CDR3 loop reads CASSQMPAAHPYGYTF. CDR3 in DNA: TGCGCCAGCAGCCAAATGCCGGCTGCACACCCCTATGGCTACACCTTC.

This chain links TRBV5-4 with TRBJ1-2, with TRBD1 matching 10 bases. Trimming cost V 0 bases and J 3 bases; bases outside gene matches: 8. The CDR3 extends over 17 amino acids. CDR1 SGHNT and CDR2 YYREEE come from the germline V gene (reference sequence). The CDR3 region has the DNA TGTGCCAGCAGCTTGGGTGGGACAGGGGCAATCTACTATGGCTACACCTTC. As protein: CASSLGGTGAIYYGYTF. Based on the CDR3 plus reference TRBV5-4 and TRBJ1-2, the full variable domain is ETGVTQSPTHLIKTRGQQVTLRCSSQSGHNTVSWYQQALGQGPQFIFQYYREEENGRGNFPPRFSGLQFPNYSSELNVNALELDDSALYLCASSLGGTGAIYYGYTFGSGTRLTVV.

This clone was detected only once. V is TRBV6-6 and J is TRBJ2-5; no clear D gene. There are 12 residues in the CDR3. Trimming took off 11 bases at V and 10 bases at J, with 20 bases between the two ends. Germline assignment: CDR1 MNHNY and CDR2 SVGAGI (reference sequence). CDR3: CAPIPGRIDQYF. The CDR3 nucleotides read TGTGCCCCTATTCCGGGCAGGATCGACCAGTACTTC.